This T cell receptor (beta chain) appears in the sequencing data of a study of shared clonotypes between healthy human individuals. Study in general: Donors had three CD4 naive, three CD4 memory, two CD8 naive and one CD8 memory plate apiece. Study-wide findings and caveats: Only blood underwent sampling, and tissue repertoires likely differ. Depth was large, yet rarefaction showed that sorted-subset sequencing was incomplete. Naive subsets generally exceeded memory subsets in estimated richness.

J lost 6 bases, V lost 8 bases, and 5 bases had no gene match. CDR1 is SEHNR, CDR2 FQNEAQ, per germline (reference sequence). This CDR3 comprises 12 residues. Produced via immunoSEQ multiplex PCR; TCRdb's table is partial and in-frame only. The sample lists roughly 2 million clones; roughly 95% were seen once. Worth noting for this clone: Its cognate antigen is unknown.

The rearrangement links TRBV7-9 to TRBJ1-2, with 8 bases fitting TRBD1. The sample comprised naive CD4+ T cells sorted from blood. Subset indicated: CD45RA+ positively selected. This sequence was found in a man aged 18 to 29 in good health. The CDR3 region is CASGDRGNGYTF. The CDR3 region has the DNA TGTGCCAGCGGCGACAGGGGCAATGGCTACACCTTC.